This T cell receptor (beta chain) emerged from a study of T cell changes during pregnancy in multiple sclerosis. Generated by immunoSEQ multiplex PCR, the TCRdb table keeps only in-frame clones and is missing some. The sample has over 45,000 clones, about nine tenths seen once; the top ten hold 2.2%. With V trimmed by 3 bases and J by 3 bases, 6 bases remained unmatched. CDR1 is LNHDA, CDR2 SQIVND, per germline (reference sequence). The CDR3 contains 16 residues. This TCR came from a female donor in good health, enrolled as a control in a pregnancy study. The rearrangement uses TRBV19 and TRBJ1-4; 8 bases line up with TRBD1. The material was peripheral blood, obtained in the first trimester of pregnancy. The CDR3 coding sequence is TGTGCCAGTAGTATTGAAGCGACAGGGGCTAATGAAAAACTGTTTTTT. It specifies CASSIEATGANEKLFF.